This T cell receptor beta chain was sequenced in a study of neurological immune-mediated disorders (dated by TCRdb to between 2019 and 2020). The study in broad terms: Using UMI-based sequencing, the study compared peripheral blood TCR-beta repertoires from patients with HTLV-I-associated myelopathy (HAM/TSP), patients with multiple sclerosis, and healthy controls. Longitudinal samples, technical triplicates and paired sorted CD4+ and CD8+ T-cell subsets, alongside PBMC samples, were included among the approximately 98 TCR-beta libraries. Longitudinal HAM/TSP and healthy donors had 3 time-points each (roughly 3-40 month intervals). The cohort included approximately 68 subjects: approximately 15 with HAM/TSP, some 34 with multiple sclerosis, and around 20 healthy controls.

This clonotype was picked up many times. Its target antigen remains unknown. No base qualities exist here, and no much larger clone lies one base off it. To synthesize cDNA, template-switch 5'RACE was performed with a primer carrying a 10-nucleotide random unique molecular identifier so that each TCR transcript was tagged. Every sequencing run yielded over 160 million TCR-beta sequences covering 15-18 subjects. The RNeasy kit was used for extraction of total RNA. Using the KAPA Real-time Library Amplification kit, TCR-beta VDJ regions were amplified with primers for the TCR constant region and the 5'RACE anchor. Sample indexes and Illumina adaptors were added in a first PCR, and a second PCR then increased library yield. After purification with Ampure beads, the TCR product of roughly 650 bp was size-selected on a 2% E-gel SizeSelection system. Before pooling, libraries had their quality checked on a Bioanalyzer, their concentration measured with Qubit, and their quantity determined with the Kapa Library Quantification kit. Libraries were sequenced paired-end 2 x 150 bp on an Illumina HiSeq 2500. To increase sequence diversity, about 25-31% phiX was spiked into each library pool. The source study handled its data this way. The UMI-based MiGEC pipeline processed quality-filtered reads and removed over 80% of raw TCR sequences during error correction. IMGT germline references were used for aligning VDJ genes, and each clonotype was defined as a unique CDR3 amino acid sequence together with its V-J genes. Clonal expansion, Shannon diversity and CDR3 relatedness (CalcPairwiseDistances, ClusterSamples) were evaluated with VDJtools, and phylogenetic trees were built with CLCbio workbench. Clones with at least 8 unique UMIs were defined as expanded, with this threshold being based on coefficient-of-variation modelling across technical triplicates. The public reads were quality trimmed at Q25 with fastp and then assembled into clones with MiXCR by TCRdb, keeping productive beta chains. Rows matching on CDR3 protein sequence are summarized as one entry with the most common DNA and genes. The V and J calls were not made by the authors but by TCRdb's processing. The sample table holds roughly 60,000 distinct CDR3 sequences, of which more than 7.5% were seen once. In total, the top ten clones hold roughly an eighth of the sample.

What the study reported, not specific to this receptor: Across subjects, expanded clones never shared an identical CDR3 amino acid sequence, which suggests that the TCR-beta repertoires in every group were private. TCR clonal expansion was greatest in HAM/TSP patients and smallest in MS patients, who ranked below even healthy controls.

The CDR3 starts with the cysteine, ends with the phenylalanine, and has 16 residues. Left in the record is the CDR3 DNA by itself, 48 bases read in frame from the first base. Deletion took 6 bases off V and 0 bases off J, with a span of 16 bases between the germline ends. Reading the germline V gene gives CDR1 MDHEN and CDR2 SYDVKM. The meaning of the sample's time point label: longitudinal time-point 2. The healthy controls were volunteers from blood banks in Maryland, USA. For the unsorted PBMC libraries, 2 million PBMCs were stored in RNAlater at -80 degrees C until RNA extraction and were used to generate the libraries. PBMCs were separated from peripheral blood using Ficoll-Hypaque density gradient centrifugation and then cryopreserved in liquid nitrogen.

The sequence was collected from a young man in good health. The V and J segments used are TRBV28 and TRBJ2-3; the D gene assignment is ambiguous. Sequencing was performed on PBMCs. The sequenced DNA is TGTGCCAGCAGCCGACGGGCTGGGTCTAGCACAGATACGCAGTATTTT. The translation is CASSRRAGSSTDTQYF.